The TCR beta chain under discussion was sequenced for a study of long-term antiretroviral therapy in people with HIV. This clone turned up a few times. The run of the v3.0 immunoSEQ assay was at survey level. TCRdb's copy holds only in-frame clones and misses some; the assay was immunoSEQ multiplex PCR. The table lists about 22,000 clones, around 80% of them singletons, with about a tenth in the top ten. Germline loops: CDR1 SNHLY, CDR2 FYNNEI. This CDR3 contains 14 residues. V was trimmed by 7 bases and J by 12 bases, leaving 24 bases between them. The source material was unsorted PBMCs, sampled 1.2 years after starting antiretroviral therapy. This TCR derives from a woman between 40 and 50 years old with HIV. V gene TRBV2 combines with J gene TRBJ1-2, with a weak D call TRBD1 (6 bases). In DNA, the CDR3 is TGTGCCAGCAATTCAGGGGAGGGATCTGCTATGAACACCTTC. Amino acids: CASNSGEGSAMNTF.